This TCR beta chain derives from a study of Graves' ophthalmopathy and Graves' hyperthyroidism. The germline V gene encodes CDR1 MNHEY and CDR2 SVGAGI. This CDR3 has 13 residues. V was pared by 4 bases and J by 11 bases, with 17 bases between. This clonotype occurred many times. The authors diagnosed from clinical symptoms, serum thyroxine, TRAb, thyroid ultrasound and orbital computed tomography. TCR beta CDR3 amplification used RNA transcripts. HTBI primers primed a first-round RT-PCR, and a second-round multiplex PCR followed. TCRdb re-called the multiplex PCR reads with MiXCR, one entry per CDR3 protein. The data contain over a million distinct CDR3 sequences, about two fifths of them singletons.

This clonotype originated in an adult man with Graves' hyperthyroidism. The genes are TRBV6-5 and TRBJ1-1, with D maybe TRBD1 (6 bases). The sequencing sample was made of peripheral blood or thyroid tissue (not recorded which). In nucleotides, the CDR3 is TGTGCCAGCAGTTTAAGGGACAATCCCGGGGCTTTCTTT. Translated, it gives CASSLRDNPGAFF.